This T cell receptor (beta chain) was retrieved from a study of shared clonotypes between healthy human individuals. Study outcomes and limitations: Naive CD4 clonotypes were shared across a handful of donors at about 5.3%. Non-shared clonotypes had lower generation probabilities than clonotypes shared by all four sorted-subset donors. Generally, naive subsets came out with larger estimated richness than memory subsets.

This clone was observed once. Its specificity is not known. The deep-level immunoSEQ assay was used. The table came from immunoSEQ multiplex PCR; TCRdb's copy has only in-frame clones and leaves some out. The table records millions of clones, 85% to 95% of them present only once. What was sequenced was naive CD4+ T cells sorted from blood. Stated subset: CD45RA+ positively selected. The sequence came from a man younger than 35 in good health.

The DNA of the CDR3 is TGCAGTGTAGGGCAGCCCCAGCATTTT. Encoded protein: CSVGQPQHF. The rearrangement uses TRBV20-1 and TRBJ1-5, with unresolved D. Germline assignment: CDR1 DFQATT and CDR2 SNEGSKA (reference sequence). The CDR3 totals 9 residues. Between the trimmed V and J ends, which lost 7 bases and 7 bases, there was a span of 5 bases.